The 25 T cell receptor beta chains given below trace back to one sample, sequenced in a study of tumor-infiltrating lymphocytes in primary liver carcinoma. From about 20-30 mg of unsorted bulk tissue, DNA and RNA were co-extracted together. A constant-region primer served to make TCR beta cDNA from 500 to 550 ng total RNA. What produced the TCR beta libraries was three nested multiplex PCR rounds using slightly modified ARM-PCR. Each of the first two PCR rounds ran approximately 11 cycles with TRBV1-TRBV30 forward and C-beta reverse primers. Using its own MiXCR run on the multiplex PCR reads, TCRdb lists one record per CDR3 protein. Counted here are approximately 92,000 distinct CDR3 sequences, roughly 70% occurring once; the ten biggest clones make up around 25%. The material sequenced was tumor-adjacent normal liver tissue. All receptors derive from a man aged 35 to 55 with primary liver carcinoma and hepatitis B virus infection.

This clonotype was seen at least ten times. This rearrangement joins TRBV7-8 to TRBJ2-2, with 8 bases lining up with TRBD2. The CDR3 spans 15 residues. Losses at the gene ends were 5 bases for V and 0 bases for J; bases not matched to a gene: 2. Germline lookup yields CDR1 SGHVS and CDR2 FQNEAQ. This CDR3 is CASSVTSANTGELFF. In DNA form, the CDR3 reads TGTGCCAGCAGCGTGACTAGCGCGAACACCGGGGAGCTGTTTTTT.

Details on this clonotype: A much bigger clone sits one base away, suggesting this may be a read error. The chain couples TRBV10-3 to TRBJ2-3; D assignment may be TRBD1 or TRBD2 (7 bases each). Germline CDR1 reads ENHRY; CDR2 reads SYGVKD. The CDR3 consists of 17 residues. CDR3 DNA sequence: TGTGCCATCAGTACAGCGGGACAGCCGCCGGGCCCAGATACGCAGTGTTTT. The encoded protein is CAISTAGQPPGPDTQCF.

V gene TRBV2 combines with J gene TRBJ2-6; a weak D match, TRBD2 (7 bases). The CDR3 contains 14 residues. Trimming removed 8 bases at V and 3 bases at J, with 11 bases between. Germline V gene data show CDR1 as SNHLY and CDR2 as FYNNEI. CDR3 in amino acids: CASAGASGANVLTF. CDR3 in DNA: TGTGCCAGCGCGGGGGCTAGTGGGGCCAACGTCCTGACTTTC. Variable domain in full (rest from reference TRBV2 and TRBJ2-6): EPEVTQTPSHQVTQMGQEVILRCVPISNHLYFYWYRQILGQKVEFLVSFYNNEISEKSEIFDDQFSVERPDGSNFTLKIRSTKLEDSAMYFCASAGASGANVLTFGAGSRLTVL.

In regard to this clonotype: This may be a read error: a much more frequent sequence differs by one nucleotide. This rearrangement joins TRBV6-5 to TRBJ1-2, with 7 bases matching TRBD1. Germline lookup yields CDR1 MNHEY and CDR2 SVGAGI. The V segment lost 8 bases and the J segment 5 bases; nucleotides outside the gene matches: 14. The CDR3 totals 15 residues. CDR3 sequence: CASGPSRDRDYGYTF. Here the CDR3 DNA reads TGTGCCAGCGGACCCTCCCGGGACAGAGATTATGGCTACACCTTC.

The J gene is TRBJ2-2, the V gene TRBV19, with 12 positions matching TRBD1. J lost 5 bases, V lost 5 bases, and 12 bases had no gene match. CDR3 size: 18 residues. The germline gives CDR1 LNHDA, CDR2 SQIVND (reference sequence). For the CDR3, the DNA is TGTGCCAGTAGTGGCGCTCACCGGGACAGGGGGCAAACCGGGGAGCTGTTTTTT. It translates to CASSGAHRDRGQTGELFF.

Comment on this clonotype: The germline gene is not matched at one end of the junction; a read error may be the cause. This chain links TRBV5-8 with TRBJ2-1; TRBD1 might be the D (6 bases). Germline V gene sequence: CDR1 SGHTS, CDR2 YDEGEE. The CDR3 extends over 14 amino acids. CDR3 amino acids: CVSSLAGEWDEQFF. CDR3 sequence (DNA): TGTGTCAGCAGCTTGGCAGGGGAGTGGGATGAGCAGTTCTTC.

Points on this clonotype: This may be a read error, as it is one base from a much larger clone. This chain connects TRBV25-1 to TRBJ1-6; possibly TRBD1 for D (5 bases). V was clipped by 8 bases and J by 10 bases, with 15 bases between them. Germline lookup yields CDR1 MGHDK and CDR2 SYGVNS. CDR3 length equals 13 residues. CDR3 sequence reads: CASCPSGDSPLHF. The CDR3 DNA sequence: TGTGCCAGCTGTCCCTCGGGGGACTCACCCCTCCACTTT.

Details on this clonotype: Just one base apart from a much larger clone, this may be a read error. The conserved closing phenylalanine or tryptophan is absent in this CDR3, likely reflecting a read error. The limits of the CDR3 on the DNA are not certain, so only TCRdb's listed CDR3 is given. The chain joins TRBV11-2 to TRBJ1-4. The CDR3 is 13 residues long, ends included. The V gene's germline CDR1 is SGHAT and CDR2 FQNNGV. CDR3 residues: CASSLEPNEKLVI.

In the case of this clonotype: This clone may be a read error of a much larger clone one base away. The V gene is TRBV10-2, the J gene TRBJ2-1; unclear D gene. This CDR3 is 11 amino acids long. Germline values: CDR1 WSHSY, CDR2 SAAADI. V dropped 3 bases and J dropped 8 bases, with 5 bases sitting between them. The CDR3 here is CASSDDDEQFF. For the CDR3, the DNA is TGCGCCAGCAGTGATGATGATGAGCAGTTCTTC.

Worth noting for this clonotype: An end of the junction does not agree with germline; a read error may underlie this. J is TRBJ2-1 and V is TRBV29-1, with a possible D match to TRBD2 (6 bases). The CDR3 covers 13 residues. Per the germline V gene, CDR1 is SQVTM and CDR2 is ANQGSEA. CDR3 residues: CGVASGRANGQFF. DNA for the CDR3: TGCGGCGTTGCCAGCGGGCGGGCAAATGGGCAGTTCTTC.

With respect to this clonotype: Just one base apart from a much larger clone, this may be a read error. The gene calls are TRBV29-1 and TRBJ1-1; 7 positions match TRBD1. The germline CDR1 and CDR2 sequences are SQVTM and ANQGSEA. The CDR3 totals 13 residues. CDR3 sequence: CSVAGTDTTAAFF. CDR3 DNA: TGCAGCGTTGCCGGGACAGACACCACTGCAGCTTTCTTT. The full variable domain, with the rest looked up from reference TRBV29-1 and TRBJ1-1, is SAVISQKPSRDICQRGTSLTIQCQVDSQVTMMFWYRQQPGQSLTLIATANQGSEATYESGFVIDKFPISRPNLTFSTLTVSNMSPEDSSIYLCSVAGTDTTAAFFGQGTRLTVV.

This clonotype was detected ten times or more. V is TRBV6-6 and J is TRBJ1-6, with unresolved D. The length of the CDR3 is 13 residues. The V and J ends lost 7 bases and 9 bases respectively, with 13 bases between them. Germline V lookup: CDR1 MNHNY, CDR2 SVGAGI (reference sequence). CDR3 nucleotides: TGTGCCAGCACCAGTGTCGTTTCTTCACCCCTCCACTTT. Its translation is CASTSVVSSPLHF.

As to this clonotype: Since a much larger clone is just one base distant, this may be a read error. The CDR3 end shows no conserved phenylalanine or tryptophan, and so a read error is likely. The V call is TRBV10-2, the J call TRBJ1-5, with D hard to call. Trimming removed 8 bases from V and 5 bases from J, with 10 bases in between. In germline, CDR1 is WSHSY, CDR2 SAAADI. The CDR3 runs to 12 residues. The CDR3: CASSDGDQPQHS. CDR3 nucleotide sequence: TGCGCCAGCTCGGACGGAGATCAGCCCCAGCATTCT.

The chain carries TRBV7-2 and TRBJ2-1; D is uncertain. Trimming cost V 1 base and J 0 bases, with 7 bases left between them. The CDR3 contains 15 residues. In germline, CDR1 is SGHTA, CDR2 FQGNSA. As DNA, the CDR3 is TGTGCCAGCAGCTTAGACGGTAGCTCCTACAATGAGCAGTTCTTC. Encoded protein: CASSLDGSSYNEQFF.

Note on this clonotype: The junction shows a germline mismatch at one end, possibly a read error. The chain couples TRBV4-1 to TRBJ2-7, with TRBD2 as a possible D gene (5 bases). This CDR3 is 14 amino acids long. The V gene's germline CDR1 is MGHRA and CDR2 YSYEKL. The CDR3 protein is CASSQGLGSVEQYF. For the CDR3, the DNA is TGCGCCAGCAGTCAAGGACTCGGCAGCGTTGAGCAGTACTTC.

Many counts were recorded for this clonotype. The chain carries TRBV6-2 or TRBV6-3 and TRBJ2-4; 8 nucleotides line up with TRBD1. This CDR3 has 12 amino acids. With 5 bases clipped from V and 13 bases from J, the junction kept 7 bases outside the gene matches. Germline V gene lookup returns CDR1 MNHEY and CDR2 SVGEGT. Here the CDR3 DNA reads TGTGCCAGCAGTACTGGGGACAGGCCCCAGTACTTC. Translated: CASSTGDRPQYF.

DNA of the CDR3: TGTGCCAACAGCTTGACAGGGGGCATTACAGATACGCAGTATTTT. Amino acids: CANSLTGGITDTQYF. V usage is TRBV12-3 or TRBV12-4 and J usage is TRBJ2-3; 10 bases fit TRBD1. The CDR3 length is 15 residues. The V and J ends lost 10 bases and 3 bases, in that order; junction bases with no gene match: 10.

Remarks on this clonotype: One end of the junction varies from germline; a read error may be responsible. The J gene is TRBJ2-7, the V gene TRBV7-8; no firm D call. This CDR3 is built from 13 residues. The V gene's germline CDR1 is SGHVS and CDR2 FQNEAQ. The CDR3 region is CVSSVDVSYEKYF. The CDR3 region has the DNA TGTGTCAGCAGCGTGGACGTCTCATACGAGAAGTACTTC.

Details on this clonotype: An end of the junction differs from the germline gene, which may be a read error. The genes are TRBV11-2 and TRBJ2-3; tentatively, D is TRBD1 (6 bases). Germline V lookup: CDR1 SGHAT, CDR2 FQNNGV. This CDR3 is 16 amino acids long. CDR3 in amino acids: CASSIQPGAATDMQYF. The CDR3 bases are TGTGCCAGCAGCATCCAGCCAGGGGCAGCCACAGATATGCAGTATTTT.

About this clonotype itself: It is likely a read error, because the conserved phenylalanine at the end of the CDR3 is missing. The chain links TRBV4-2 to TRBJ1-1; TRBD1 matches at 7 bases. CDR1 is LGHNA and CDR2 is YNFKEQ in the germline V gene. This CDR3 spans 14 amino acids. CDR3 protein: CDSSQDKGAAEAFY. In DNA, the CDR3 is TGTGACAGCAGCCAAGATAAGGGGGCGGCTGAAGCTTTCTAT.

In the case of this clonotype: The conserved phenylalanine or tryptophan is not found at the CDR3 terminus, so this likely reflects a read error. It is unclear where the CDR3 begins or ends on the DNA, so no DNA is shown, and the CDR3 is as TCRdb lists it. The J gene is TRBJ2-1, the V gene TRBV13. The CDR3 spans 11 residues, counting both ends. Germline CDR1 and CDR2: PRHDT and FYEKMQ (reference sequence). The CDR3 is CASSLINEHFL.

At least ten counts were recorded for this clonotype. J is TRBJ2-6 and V is TRBV12-3 or TRBV12-4; D unresolved. The length of the CDR3 is 13 residues. With 6 bases removed from V and 4 bases from J, the gap between germline ends came to 7 bases. The CDR3 DNA follows: TGTGCCAGCAGGGAATCCGGGGCCAACGTCCTGACTTTC. Protein sequence: CASRESGANVLTF.

On this clonotype: A much larger clone lies a single base off, so this may be a read error. The chain has TRBV5-1 and TRBJ2-1; D might be TRBD1 or TRBD2, each matching 6 bases. The CDR3 spans 13 residues. From germline, CDR1 is SGHRS and CDR2 YFSETQ. CDR3 loop: CPSSLEGHSEQFF. DNA of the CDR3: TGCCCCAGCAGCTTGGAGGGACATAGTGAGCAGTTCTTC.

J is TRBJ2-1 and V is TRBV12-3 or TRBV12-4, with 7 bases fitting TRBD2. This CDR3 is built from 14 residues. Trimming cost V 3 bases and J 6 bases; bases outside gene matches: 5. The CDR3 DNA reads TGTGCCAGCAGTTTTCGGGGAGGGCCCAATGAGCAGTTCTTC. Translated, it gives CASSFRGGPNEQFF.

On this clonotype itself: The conserved closing phenylalanine or tryptophan is absent in this CDR3, likely reflecting a read error. The rearrangement uses TRBV11-2 and TRBJ2-6; D might be TRBD1 (6 bases). This CDR3 contains 21 residues. Trimming removed 5 bases from V and 1 base from J, with 27 bases in between. Germline V CDR1 and CDR2: SGHAT, FQNNGV. The CDR3 region has the DNA TGTGCCAGCAGCAGAAATGTCGGCCTGACAGGCTCTGATTCTGGGGCCAACGTCCTGACTTTA. Its protein is CASSRNVGLTGSDSGANVLTL.